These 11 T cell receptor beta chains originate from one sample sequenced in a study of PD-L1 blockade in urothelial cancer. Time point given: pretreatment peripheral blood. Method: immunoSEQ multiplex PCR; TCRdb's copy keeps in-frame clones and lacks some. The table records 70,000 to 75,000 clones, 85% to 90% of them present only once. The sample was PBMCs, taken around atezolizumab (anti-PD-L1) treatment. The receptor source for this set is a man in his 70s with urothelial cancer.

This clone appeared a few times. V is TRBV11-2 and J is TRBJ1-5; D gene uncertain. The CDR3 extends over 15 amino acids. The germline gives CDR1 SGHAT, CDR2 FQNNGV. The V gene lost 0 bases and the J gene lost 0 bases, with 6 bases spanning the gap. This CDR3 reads CASSLDGDSNQPQHF. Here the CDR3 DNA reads TGTGCCAGCAGCTTAGACGGGGATAGCAATCAGCCCCAGCATTTT.

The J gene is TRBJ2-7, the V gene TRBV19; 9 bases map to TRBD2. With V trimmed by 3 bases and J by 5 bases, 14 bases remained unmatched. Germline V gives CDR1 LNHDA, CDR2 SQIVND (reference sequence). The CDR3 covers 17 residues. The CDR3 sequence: CASSIRAGGSFSDEQYF. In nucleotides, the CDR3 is TGTGCCAGTAGTATTAGAGCGGGAGGCTCCTTTTCGGACGAGCAGTACTTC.

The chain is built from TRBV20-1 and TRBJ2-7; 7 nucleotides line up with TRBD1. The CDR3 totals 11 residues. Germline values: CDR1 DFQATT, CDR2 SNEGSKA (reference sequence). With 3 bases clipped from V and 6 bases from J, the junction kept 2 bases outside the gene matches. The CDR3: CSARTGIEQYF. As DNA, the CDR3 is TGCAGTGCTAGGACAGGGATCGAGCAGTACTTC.

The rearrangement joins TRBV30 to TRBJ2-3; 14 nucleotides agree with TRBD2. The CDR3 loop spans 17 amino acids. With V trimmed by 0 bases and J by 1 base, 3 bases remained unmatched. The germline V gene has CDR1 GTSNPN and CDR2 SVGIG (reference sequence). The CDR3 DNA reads TGTGCCTGGAGTGTAGGACTAGCGGGAGGCGGCACAGATACGCAGTATTTT. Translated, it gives CAWSVGLAGGGTDTQYF.

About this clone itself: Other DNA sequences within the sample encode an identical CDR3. The CDR3 here is CASRGQGNQPQHF. The CDR3 coding sequence is TGTGCCAGTCGAGGACAGGGCAATCAGCCCCAGCATTTT. J is TRBJ1-5 and V is TRBV19, with 7 bases lining up with TRBD1. J was trimmed by 2 bases and V by 8 bases; bases with no gene match: 3. This CDR3 region has 13 residues. CDR1 is LNHDA and CDR2 is SQIVND in the germline V gene (reference sequence).

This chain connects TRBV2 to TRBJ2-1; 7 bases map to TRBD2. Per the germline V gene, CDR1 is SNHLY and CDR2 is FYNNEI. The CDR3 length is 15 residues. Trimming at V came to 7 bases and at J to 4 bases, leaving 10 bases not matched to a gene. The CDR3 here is CASIPERERYNEQFF. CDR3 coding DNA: TGTGCCAGCATCCCTGAGCGGGAACGATACAATGAGCAGTTCTTC. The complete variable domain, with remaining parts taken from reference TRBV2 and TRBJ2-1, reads EPEVTQTPSHQVTQMGQEVILRCVPISNHLYFYWYRQILGQKVEFLVSFYNNEISEKSEIFDDQFSVERPDGSNFTLKIRSTKLEDSAMYFCASIPERERYNEQFFGPGTRLTVL.

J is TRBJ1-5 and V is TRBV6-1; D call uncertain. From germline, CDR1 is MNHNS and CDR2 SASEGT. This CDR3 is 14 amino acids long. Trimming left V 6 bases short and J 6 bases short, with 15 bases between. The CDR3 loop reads CASSAILEGQPQHF. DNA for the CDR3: TGTGCCAGCAGCGCTATTCTAGAAGGTCAGCCCCAGCATTTT.

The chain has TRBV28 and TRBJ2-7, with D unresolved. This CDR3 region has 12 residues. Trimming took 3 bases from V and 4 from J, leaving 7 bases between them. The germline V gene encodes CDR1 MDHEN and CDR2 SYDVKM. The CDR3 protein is CASSFVHYEQYF. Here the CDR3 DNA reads TGTGCCAGCAGTTTTGTTCATTACGAGCAGTACTTC.

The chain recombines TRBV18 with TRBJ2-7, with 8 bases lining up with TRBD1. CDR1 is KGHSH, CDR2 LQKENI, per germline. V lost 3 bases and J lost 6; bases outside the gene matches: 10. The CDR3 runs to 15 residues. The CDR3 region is CASSPRQGFEGEQYF. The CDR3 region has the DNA TGTGCCAGCTCACCCCGACAGGGGTTTGAAGGCGAGCAGTACTTC.

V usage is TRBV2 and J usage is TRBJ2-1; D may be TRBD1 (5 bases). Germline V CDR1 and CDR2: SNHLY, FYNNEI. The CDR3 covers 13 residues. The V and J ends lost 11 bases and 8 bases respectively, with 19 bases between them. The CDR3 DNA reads TGTGCCGGAGACAGACACAACCCCCATGAGCAGTTCTTC. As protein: CAGDRHNPHEQFF.

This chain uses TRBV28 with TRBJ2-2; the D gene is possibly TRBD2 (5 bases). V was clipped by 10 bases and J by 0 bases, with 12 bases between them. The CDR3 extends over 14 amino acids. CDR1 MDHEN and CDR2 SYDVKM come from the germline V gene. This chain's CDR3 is CATPGGSNTGELFF. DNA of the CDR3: TGTGCCACTCCAGGAGGTTCGAACACCGGGGAGCTGTTTTTT.